The clone carrying this TCR beta chain occurred many times. Its antigen is currently unknown. The data are from a study of T cell repertoires in cytomegalovirus infection. General study points: Ex vivo, HLA-C-restricted CMV-specific TCR beta clonotypes prevailed over the rest of the response.

CDR3 length equals 16 residues. Unmatched junction bases numbered 13, after V lost 3 bases and J lost 12 bases. Per the germline V gene, CDR1 is SGHVS and CDR2 is FNYEAQ. TCRdb re-called the reads with MiXCR, one entry per CDR3 protein. The data hold 100,000 to 150,000 distinct CDR3 sequences, with roughly 25% observed a single time. The TCR comes from a human donor in good health (CMV status not recorded). Some clones in this sample may be carry-over from other donors' samples. The sequenced sample consisted of PBMCs, sequenced either directly or after in vitro stimulation (not recorded which). The chain combines TRBV7-6 with TRBJ2-1; 11 bases are a match to TRBD2. The CDR3 DNA reads TGTGCCAGCAGCTTCTTTGGGACTAGCGGAACCCCGGGGCAGTTCTTC. Its protein product is CASSFFGTSGTPGQFF.